This TCR beta chain was obtained from a study of T-cell memory formation after mild COVID-19. Findings of the study overall: Of the contracting clones, CD4+ ones lay mainly in CM and EM, and CD8+ ones in EMRA. Memory cells collected pre-infection included some clones that later responded, suggesting cross-reactive memory joined.

5'RACE with constant-segment primers built TCRalpha and TCRbeta cDNA libraries with UMIs. TCRdb analysed the 5' RACE reads with MiXCR anew, one entry per CDR3 protein. The sample includes 450,000 to 650,000 distinct CDR3 sequences, approximately 19% of them seen just once. About this clonotype itself: What it recognizes is unknown.

The V gene lost 4 bases and the J gene lost 8 bases, with 14 bases spanning the gap. Looked up from germline, CDR1 is MNHEY and CDR2 is SMNVEV (reference sequence). The CDR3 covers 13 residues. The chain is built from TRBV27 and TRBJ1-1, with D maybe TRBD1 (6 bases). Material for sequencing was PBMCs or a T cell subset sorted from them (not recorded which). This clonotype originated in an adult woman who had mild COVID-19 (a few samples of this study predate the infection). Cell type and time point are not known. The CDR3 protein is CASSSYRVEEAFF. The CDR3 bases are TGTGCCAGCAGTTCGTACAGGGTGGAAGAAGCTTTCTTT.